This TCR beta chain was captured in a study of PD-1 blockade in classical Hodgkin lymphoma. Data came from immunoSEQ multiplex PCR; TCRdb stores just in-frame clones and leaves some out. The sample has 100,000 or so clones; roughly 89% are singletons. Time point specified: cycle 4 day 1 (C4D1), after 5 to 7 weeks of nivolumab. Relapses following autologous stem cell transplantation were seen in all patients, with brentuximab vedotin exposure varying. The sequenced sample was peripheral blood mononuclear cells (PBMCs), obtained before the fourth cycle of nivolumab. The receptor comes from a human donor with classical Hodgkin lymphoma.

CDR3 DNA sequence: TGTGCCAGCAGCTTAGCGCACAACAGGGGGCTTACTGAAGCTTTCTTT. It specifies CASSLAHNRGLTEAFF. The J gene is TRBJ1-1, the V gene TRBV7-9; 9 bases agree with TRBD1. Germline assignment: CDR1 SEHNR and CDR2 FQNEAQ (reference sequence). Trimming at V came to 0 bases and at J to 5 bases, leaving 7 bases not matched to a gene. The CDR3 spans 16 residues.